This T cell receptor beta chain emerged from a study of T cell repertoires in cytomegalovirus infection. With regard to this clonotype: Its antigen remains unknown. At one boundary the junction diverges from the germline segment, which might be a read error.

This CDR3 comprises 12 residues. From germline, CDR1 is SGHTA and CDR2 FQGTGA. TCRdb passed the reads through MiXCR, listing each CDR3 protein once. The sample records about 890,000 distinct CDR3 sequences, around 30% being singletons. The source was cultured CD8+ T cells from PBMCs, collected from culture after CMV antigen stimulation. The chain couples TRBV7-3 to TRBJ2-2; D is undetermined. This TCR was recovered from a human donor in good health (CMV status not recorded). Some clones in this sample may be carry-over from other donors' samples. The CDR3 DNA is TGTGTCAGCAGCTTCGAAGCCGGGGAGCTGTTTTTT. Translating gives CVSSFEAGELFF.